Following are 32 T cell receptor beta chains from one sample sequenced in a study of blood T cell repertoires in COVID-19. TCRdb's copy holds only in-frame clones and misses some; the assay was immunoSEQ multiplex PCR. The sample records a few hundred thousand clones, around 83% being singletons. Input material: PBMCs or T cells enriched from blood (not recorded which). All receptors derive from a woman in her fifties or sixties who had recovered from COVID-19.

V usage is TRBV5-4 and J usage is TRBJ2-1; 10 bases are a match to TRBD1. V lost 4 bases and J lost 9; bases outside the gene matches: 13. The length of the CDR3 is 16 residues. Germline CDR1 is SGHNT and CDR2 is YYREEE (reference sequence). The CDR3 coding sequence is TGTGCCAGCAGCGGGGGTAAGGGACAGGGGCCCGTTGAGCAGTTCTTC. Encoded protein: CASSGGKGQGPVEQFF.

CDR3 in DNA: TGCGCCAGCAGTGGAGGGGGCCTTTTTAACTATGGCTACACCTTC. Encoded protein: CASSGGGLFNYGYTF. This chain uses TRBV10-1 with TRBJ1-2, with 7 positions matching TRBD1. CDR3 length equals 15 residues. In germline, CDR1 is WNHNN, CDR2 SYGVQD (reference sequence). Trimming at V came to 4 bases and at J to 1 base, leaving 6 bases not matched to a gene.

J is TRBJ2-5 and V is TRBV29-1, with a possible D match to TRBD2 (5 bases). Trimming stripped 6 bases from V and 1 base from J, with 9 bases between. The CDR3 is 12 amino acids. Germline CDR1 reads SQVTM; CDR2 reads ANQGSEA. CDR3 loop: CSVIGVQETQYF. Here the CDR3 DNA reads TGCAGCGTAATCGGGGTCCAAGAGACCCAGTACTTC. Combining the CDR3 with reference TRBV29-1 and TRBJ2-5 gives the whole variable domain SAVISQKPSRDICQRGTSLTIQCQVDSQVTMMFWYRQQPGQSLTLIATANQGSEATYESGFVIDKFPISRPNLTFSTLTVSNMSPEDSSIYLCSVIGVQETQYFGPGTRLLVL.

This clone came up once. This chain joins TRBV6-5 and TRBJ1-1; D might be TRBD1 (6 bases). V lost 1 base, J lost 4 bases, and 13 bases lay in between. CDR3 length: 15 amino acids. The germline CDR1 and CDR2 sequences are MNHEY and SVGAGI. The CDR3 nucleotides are TGTGCCAGCAGTTACTTGGGGGCGGGTGGCACTGAAGCTTTCTTT. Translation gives CASSYLGAGGTEAFF.

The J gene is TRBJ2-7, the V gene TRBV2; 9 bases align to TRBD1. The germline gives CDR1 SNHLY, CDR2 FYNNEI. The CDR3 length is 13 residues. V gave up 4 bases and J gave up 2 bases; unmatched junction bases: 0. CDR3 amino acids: CASSGQGAYEQYF. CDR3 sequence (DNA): TGTGCCAGCAGTGGACAGGGGGCCTACGAGCAGTACTTC.

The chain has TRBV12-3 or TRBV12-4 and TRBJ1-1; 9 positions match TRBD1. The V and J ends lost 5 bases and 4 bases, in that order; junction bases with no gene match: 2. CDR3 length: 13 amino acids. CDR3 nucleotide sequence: TGTGCCAGCAGTGTACAGGGGGCCACTGAAGCTTTCTTT. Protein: CASSVQGATEAFF.

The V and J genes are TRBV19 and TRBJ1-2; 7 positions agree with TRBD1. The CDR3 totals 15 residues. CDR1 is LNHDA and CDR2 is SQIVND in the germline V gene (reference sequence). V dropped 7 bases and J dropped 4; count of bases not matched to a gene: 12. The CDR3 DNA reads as TGTGCCAGTAAAAGCCCCCGGGGACAGCTCTATGGCTACACCTTC. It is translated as CASKSPRGQLYGYTF.

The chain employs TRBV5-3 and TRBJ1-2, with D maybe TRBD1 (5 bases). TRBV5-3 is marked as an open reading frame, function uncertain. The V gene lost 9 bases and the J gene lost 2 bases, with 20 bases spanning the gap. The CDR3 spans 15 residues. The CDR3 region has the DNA TGTGCCAACGCGACAACACGGGGGAGGAACTATGGCTACACCTTC. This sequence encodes CANATTRGRNYGYTF.

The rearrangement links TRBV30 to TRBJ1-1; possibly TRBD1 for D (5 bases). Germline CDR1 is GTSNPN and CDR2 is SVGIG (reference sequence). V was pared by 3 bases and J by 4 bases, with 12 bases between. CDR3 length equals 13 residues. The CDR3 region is CAWRQQGSTEAFF. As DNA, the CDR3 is TGTGCCTGGAGGCAGCAGGGTAGCACTGAAGCTTTCTTT.

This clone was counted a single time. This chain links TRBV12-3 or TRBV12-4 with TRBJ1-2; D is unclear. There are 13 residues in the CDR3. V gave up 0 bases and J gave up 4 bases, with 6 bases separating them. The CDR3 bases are TGTGCCAGCAGTTTAGCGGCAGTCTATGGCTACACCTTC. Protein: CASSLAAVYGYTF.

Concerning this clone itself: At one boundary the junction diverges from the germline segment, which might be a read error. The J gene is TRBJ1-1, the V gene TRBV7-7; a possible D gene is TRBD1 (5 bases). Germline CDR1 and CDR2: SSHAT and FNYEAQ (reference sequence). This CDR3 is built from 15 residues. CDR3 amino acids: CASSLAKQGNTEAFF. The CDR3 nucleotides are TGTGCTAGCAGCTTAGCGAAGCAGGGGAACACTGAAGCTTTCTTT.

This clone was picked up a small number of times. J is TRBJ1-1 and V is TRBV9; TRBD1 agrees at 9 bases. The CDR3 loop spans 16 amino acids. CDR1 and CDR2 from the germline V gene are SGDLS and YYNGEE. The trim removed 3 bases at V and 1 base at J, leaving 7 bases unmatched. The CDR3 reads CASSAGTGQGNTEAFF. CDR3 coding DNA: TGTGCCAGCAGCGCCGGGACAGGGCAAGGGAACACTGAAGCTTTCTTT.

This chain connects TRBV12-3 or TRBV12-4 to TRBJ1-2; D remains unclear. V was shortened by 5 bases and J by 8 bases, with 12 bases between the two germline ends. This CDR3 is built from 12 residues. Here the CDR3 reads CASSVNNQGYTF. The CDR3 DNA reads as TGTGCCAGCAGTGTCAATAACCAGGGCTACACCTTC.

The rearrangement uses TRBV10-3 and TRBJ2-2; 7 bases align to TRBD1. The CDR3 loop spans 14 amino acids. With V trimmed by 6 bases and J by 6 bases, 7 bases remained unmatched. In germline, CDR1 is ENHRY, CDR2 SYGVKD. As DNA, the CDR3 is TGTGCCATCAGCAGGGGGTCCCTGTCCGGGGAGCTGTTTTTT. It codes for CAISRGSLSGELFF.

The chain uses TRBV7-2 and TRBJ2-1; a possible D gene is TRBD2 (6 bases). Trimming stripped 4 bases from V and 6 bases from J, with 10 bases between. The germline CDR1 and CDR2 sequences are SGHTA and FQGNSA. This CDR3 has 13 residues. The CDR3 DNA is TGTGCCAGCAGCTGGAGGGAGGTCAATGAGCAGTTCTTC. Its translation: CASSWREVNEQFF.

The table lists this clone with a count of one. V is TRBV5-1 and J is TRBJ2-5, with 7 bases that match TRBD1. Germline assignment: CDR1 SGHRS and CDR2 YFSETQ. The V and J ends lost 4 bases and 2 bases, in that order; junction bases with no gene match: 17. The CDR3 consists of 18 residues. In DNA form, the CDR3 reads TGCGCCAGCAGCCGCGCAAACCTCGGACAGGCCAGTCAAGAGACCCAGTACTTC. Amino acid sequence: CASSRANLGQASQETQYF.

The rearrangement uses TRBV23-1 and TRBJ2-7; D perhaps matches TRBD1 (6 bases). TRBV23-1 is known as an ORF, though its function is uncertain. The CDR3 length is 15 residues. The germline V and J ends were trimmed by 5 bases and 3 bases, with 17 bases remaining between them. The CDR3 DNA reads TGCGCCAGCAGTAGGGATTCCAGGGGATACTACGAGCAGTACTTC. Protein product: CASSRDSRGYYEQYF.

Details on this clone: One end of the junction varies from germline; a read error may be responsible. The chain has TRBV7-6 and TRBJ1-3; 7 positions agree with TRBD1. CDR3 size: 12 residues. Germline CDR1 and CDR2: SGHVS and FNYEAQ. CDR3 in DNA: TGTGCCAGCAGCTTGGACAGGTCAATCTTAGATTTT. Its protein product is CASSLDRSILDF.

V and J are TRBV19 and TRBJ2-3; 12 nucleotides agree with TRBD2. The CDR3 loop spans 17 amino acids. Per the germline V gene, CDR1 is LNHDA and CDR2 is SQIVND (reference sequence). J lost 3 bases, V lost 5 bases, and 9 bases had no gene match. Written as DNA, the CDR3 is TGTGCCAGTAGTGAGCGAACCGGGACTAGCGGGACAGATACGCAGTATTTT. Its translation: CASSERTGTSGTDTQYF.

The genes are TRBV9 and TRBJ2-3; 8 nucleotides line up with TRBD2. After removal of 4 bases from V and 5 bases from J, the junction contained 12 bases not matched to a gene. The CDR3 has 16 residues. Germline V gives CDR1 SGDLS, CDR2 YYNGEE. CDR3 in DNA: TGTGCCAGCAGCCCCGGACGGGGGGGGCAGGGAGATACGCAGTATTTT. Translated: CASSPGRGGQGDTQYF.

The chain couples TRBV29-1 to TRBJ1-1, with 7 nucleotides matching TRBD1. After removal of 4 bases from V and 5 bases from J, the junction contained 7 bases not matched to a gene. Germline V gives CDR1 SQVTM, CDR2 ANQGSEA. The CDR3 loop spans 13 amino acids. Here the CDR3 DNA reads TGCAGCGTTGCCACAGGGGTAGCGACTGAAGCTTTCTTT. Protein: CSVATGVATEAFF.

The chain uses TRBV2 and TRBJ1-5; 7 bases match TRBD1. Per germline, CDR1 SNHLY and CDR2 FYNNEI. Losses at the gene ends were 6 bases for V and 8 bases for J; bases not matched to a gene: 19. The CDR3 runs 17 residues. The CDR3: CASSGMTWGQISEPQHF. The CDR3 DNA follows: TGTGCCAGCAGCGGGATGACCTGGGGACAGATTTCCGAGCCCCAGCATTTT.

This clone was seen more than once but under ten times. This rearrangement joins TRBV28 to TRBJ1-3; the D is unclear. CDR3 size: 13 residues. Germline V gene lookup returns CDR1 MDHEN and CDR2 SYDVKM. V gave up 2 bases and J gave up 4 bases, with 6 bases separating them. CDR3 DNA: TGTGCCAGCAGTTTACTACAGGGAAACACCATATATTTT. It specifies CASSLLQGNTIYF.

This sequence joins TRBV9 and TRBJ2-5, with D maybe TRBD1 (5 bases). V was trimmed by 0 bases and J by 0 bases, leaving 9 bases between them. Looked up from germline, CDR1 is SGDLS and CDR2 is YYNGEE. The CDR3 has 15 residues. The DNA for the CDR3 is TGTGCCAGCAGCGTAGGGGCAGGGAACCAAGAGACCCAGTACTTC. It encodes CASSVGAGNQETQYF. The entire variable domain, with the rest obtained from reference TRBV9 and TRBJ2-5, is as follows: DSGVTQTPKHLITATGQRVTLRCSPRSGDLSVYWYQQSLDQGLQFLIQYYNGEERAKGNILERFSAQQFPDLHSELNLSSLELGDSALYFCASSVGAGNQETQYFGPGTRLLVL.

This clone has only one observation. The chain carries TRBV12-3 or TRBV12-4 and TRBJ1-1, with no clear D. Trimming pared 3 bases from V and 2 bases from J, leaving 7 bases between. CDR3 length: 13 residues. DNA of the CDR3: TGTGCCAGCAGTTTGATGACTAACACTGAAGCTTTCTTT. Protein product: CASSLMTNTEAFF.

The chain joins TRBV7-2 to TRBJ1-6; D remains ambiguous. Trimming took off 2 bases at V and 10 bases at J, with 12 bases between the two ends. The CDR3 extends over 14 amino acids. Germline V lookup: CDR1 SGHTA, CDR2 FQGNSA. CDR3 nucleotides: TGTGCCAGCAGCTTACGGGAGCTGAGATCACCCCTCCACTTT. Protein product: CASSLRELRSPLHF.

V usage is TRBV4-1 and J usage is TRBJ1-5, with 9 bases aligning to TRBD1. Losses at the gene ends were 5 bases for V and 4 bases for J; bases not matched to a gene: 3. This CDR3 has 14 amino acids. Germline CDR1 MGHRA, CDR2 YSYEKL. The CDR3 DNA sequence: TGCGCCAGCAGCACTGGGACAGGGAATCAGCCCCAGCATTTT. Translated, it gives CASSTGTGNQPQHF.

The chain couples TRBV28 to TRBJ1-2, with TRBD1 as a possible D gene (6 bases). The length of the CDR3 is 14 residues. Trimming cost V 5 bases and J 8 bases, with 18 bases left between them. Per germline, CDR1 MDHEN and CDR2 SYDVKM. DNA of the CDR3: TGTGCCAGCAGTCCCCCCGGGGGGGCTGGCGGCTACACCTTC. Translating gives CASSPPGGAGGYTF.

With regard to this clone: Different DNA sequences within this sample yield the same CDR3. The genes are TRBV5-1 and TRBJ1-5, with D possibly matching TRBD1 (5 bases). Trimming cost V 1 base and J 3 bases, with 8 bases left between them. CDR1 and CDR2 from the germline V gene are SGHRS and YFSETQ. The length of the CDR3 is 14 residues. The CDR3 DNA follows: TGCGCCAGCAGCTTGACGGGGGACAATCAGCCCCAGCATTTT. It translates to CASSLTGDNQPQHF.

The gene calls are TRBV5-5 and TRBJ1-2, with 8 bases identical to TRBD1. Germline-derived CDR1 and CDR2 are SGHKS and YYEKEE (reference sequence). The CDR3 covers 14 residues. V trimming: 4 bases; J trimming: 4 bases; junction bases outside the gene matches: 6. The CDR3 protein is CASSPMTGAYGYTF. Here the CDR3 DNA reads TGTGCCAGCAGCCCTATGACAGGGGCCTATGGCTACACCTTC.

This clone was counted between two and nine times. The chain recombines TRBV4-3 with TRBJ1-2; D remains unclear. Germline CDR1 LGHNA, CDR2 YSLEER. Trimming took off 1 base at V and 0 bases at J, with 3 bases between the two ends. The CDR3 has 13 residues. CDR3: CASSQASNYGYTF. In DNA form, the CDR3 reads TGCGCCAGCAGCCAAGCATCTAACTATGGCTACACCTTC.

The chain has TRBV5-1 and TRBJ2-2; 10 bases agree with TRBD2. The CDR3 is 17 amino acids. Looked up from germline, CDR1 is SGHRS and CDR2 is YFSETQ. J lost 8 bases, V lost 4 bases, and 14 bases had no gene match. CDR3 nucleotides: TGCGCCAGCAGCCCGCCTACTAGCGGGGCGGGCCTGGGGGAGCTGTTTTTT. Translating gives CASSPPTSGAGLGELFF.